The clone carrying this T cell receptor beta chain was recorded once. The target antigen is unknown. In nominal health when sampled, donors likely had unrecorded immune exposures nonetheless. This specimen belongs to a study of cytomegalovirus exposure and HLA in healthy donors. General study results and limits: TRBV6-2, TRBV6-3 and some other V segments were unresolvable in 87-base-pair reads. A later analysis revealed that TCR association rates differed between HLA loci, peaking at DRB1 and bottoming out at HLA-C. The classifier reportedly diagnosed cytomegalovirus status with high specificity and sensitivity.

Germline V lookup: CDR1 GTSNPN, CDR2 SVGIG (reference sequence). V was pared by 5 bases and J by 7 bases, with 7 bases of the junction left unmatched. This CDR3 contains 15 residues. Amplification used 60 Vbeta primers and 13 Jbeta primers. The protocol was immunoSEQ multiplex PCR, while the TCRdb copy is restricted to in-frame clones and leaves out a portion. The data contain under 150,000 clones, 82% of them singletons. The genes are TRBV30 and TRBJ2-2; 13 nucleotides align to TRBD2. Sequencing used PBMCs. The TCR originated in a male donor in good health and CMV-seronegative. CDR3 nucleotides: TGTGCCTGGGAAACTAGCGGGAGGGCCGGCGGGGAGCTGTTTTTT. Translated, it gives CAWETSGRAGGELFF.